A selection of T cell receptor beta chains follows, all from one sample in a study of blood T cell repertoires in COVID-19. Here immunoSEQ multiplex PCR was the method, and the copy in TCRdb shows in-frame clones only, minus some. The sample has around 130,000 clones, 70% to 90% seen once. Sample: peripheral blood. Source of these receptors: a middle-aged man with acute or convalescent COVID-19. CDR3s leave out the opening cysteine and the closing phenylalanine or tryptophan. Size tells how often a clone was seen (once, few, many) or the class of an expanded clone, and some rows leave it out.

V: TRBV5-4
J: TRBJ2-7
size: .
CDR3: ASSLDPGFEQY

V: TRBV6-5
J: TRBJ2-2
size: .
CDR3: ASSRDRVTNGELF

V: TRBV4-2
J: TRBJ1-2
size: few
CDR3: ASSQEGNRGIPYGYT

V: TRBV18
J: TRBJ2-2
size: few
CDR3: ASSMRTGIANTGELF

V: TRBV27
J: TRBJ2-7
size: .
CDR3: ASTTGGSYEQY

V: TRBV5-1
J: TRBJ2-5
size: .
CDR3: ASSPRTRGGYQETQY

V: TRBV9
J: TRBJ2-2
size: .
CDR3: ASSPRLLSNTGELF

V: TRBV12-5
J: TRBJ1-2
size: .
CDR3: ASGLGQGDDHYGYT

V: TRBV9
J: TRBJ2-7
size: .
CDR3: ASSVGWASGSEQY

V: TRBV9
J: TRBJ2-5
size: .
CDR3: ASSVAGEETQY

V: TRBV7-2
J: TRBJ2-7
size: .
CDR3: ASSSTDYEQY

V: TRBV7-2
J: TRBJ1-1
size: .
CDR3: ASSSQGNTEAF

V: TRBV20-1
J: TRBJ2-7
size: .
CDR3: SASGPTGSYEQY

V: TRBV5-1
J: TRBJ1-1
size: .
CDR3: ASSLSGTNTEAF

V: TRBV2
J: TRBJ2-3
size: .
CDR3: ASRGTGRVSTDTQY

V: TRBV30
J: TRBJ2-5
size: .
CDR3: ACGGQTQETQY

V: TRBV12-5
J: TRBJ1-1
size: .
CDR3: ASGLVLFEAF

V: TRBV3-1/TRBV3-2
J: TRBJ1-1
size: .
CDR3: ASSQDRSSRVAF

V: TRBV5-1
J: TRBJ2-1
size: .
CDR3: ASSGLLAGSYNEQF

V: TRBV30
J: TRBJ1-1
size: .
CDR3: AWSVNQGMSRAF

V: TRBV9
J: TRBJ1-1
size: .
CDR3: ASSVAGGEGTEAF

V: TRBV4-3
J: TRBJ1-2
size: .
CDR3: ASSQGQGGGYGYT

V: TRBV30
J: TRBJ2-7
size: .
CDR3: AWGGGQFEHEQY

V: TRBV2
J: TRBJ1-1
size: .
CDR3: ASSLGGSNTEAF

V: TRBV5-1
J: TRBJ1-3
size: .
CDR3: ASSKPDRGPSSGNTIY

V: TRBV14
J: TRBJ1-2
size: .
CDR3: ASSQEGGNYGYT

V: TRBV11-2
J: TRBJ1-1
size: .
CDR3: ASSLGDTLNTEAF

V: TRBV5-1
J: TRBJ2-3
size: .
CDR3: ASSRGTSTSTDTQY

V: TRBV5-1
J: TRBJ2-3
size: .
CDR3: ASSLDSGASDTQY

V: TRBV5-1
J: TRBJ2-7
size: .
CDR3: ASSLETTSSYEQY

V: TRBV7-7
J: TRBJ2-1
size: .
CDR3: ASSLESFGEQF

V: TRBV12-3/TRBV12-4
J: TRBJ1-1
size: few
CDR3: ASRRGTDREAF

V: TRBV11-2
J: TRBJ1-3
size: once
CDR3: ASSFLRSTDTIY

V: TRBV21-1
J: TRBJ2-5
size: .
CDR3: ASSLVRGERGNKNQETQY

V: TRBV4-2
J: TRBJ2-3
size: .
CDR3: ASSQDPSRRSTDTQY